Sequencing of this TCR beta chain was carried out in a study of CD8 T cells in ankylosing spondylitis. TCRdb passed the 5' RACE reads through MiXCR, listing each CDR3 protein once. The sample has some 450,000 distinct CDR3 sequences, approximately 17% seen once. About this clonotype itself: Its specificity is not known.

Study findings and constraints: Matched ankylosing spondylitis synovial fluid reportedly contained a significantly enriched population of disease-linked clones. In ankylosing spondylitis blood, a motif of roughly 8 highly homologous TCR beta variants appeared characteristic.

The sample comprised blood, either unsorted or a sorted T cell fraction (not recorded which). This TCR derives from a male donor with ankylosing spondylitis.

DNA for the CDR3: TGTGCCAGCAACAGACAGGGGACTAGGTCCTACGAGCAGTACTTC. Its translation: CASNRQGTRSYEQYF. The genes are TRBV6-1 and TRBJ2-7; D possibly uses TRBD1 or TRBD2 (8 bases each). With 7 bases removed from V and 1 base from J, the gap between germline ends came to 17 bases. Germline values: CDR1 MNHNS, CDR2 SASEGT. This CDR3 region has 15 residues.